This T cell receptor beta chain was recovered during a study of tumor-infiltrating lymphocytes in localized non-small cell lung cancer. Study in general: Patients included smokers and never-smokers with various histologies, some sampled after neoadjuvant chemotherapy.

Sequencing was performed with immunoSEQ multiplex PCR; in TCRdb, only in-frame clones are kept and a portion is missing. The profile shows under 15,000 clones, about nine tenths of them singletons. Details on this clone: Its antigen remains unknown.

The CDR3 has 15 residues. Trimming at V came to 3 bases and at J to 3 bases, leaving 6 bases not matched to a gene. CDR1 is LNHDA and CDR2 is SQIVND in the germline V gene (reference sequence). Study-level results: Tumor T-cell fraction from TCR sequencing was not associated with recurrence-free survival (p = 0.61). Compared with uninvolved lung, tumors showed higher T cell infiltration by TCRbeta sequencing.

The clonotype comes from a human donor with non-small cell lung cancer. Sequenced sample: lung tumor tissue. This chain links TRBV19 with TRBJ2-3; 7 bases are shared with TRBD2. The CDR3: CASSIDGRYTDTQYF. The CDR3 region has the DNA TGTGCCAGTAGTATCGACGGGAGGTATACAGATACGCAGTATTTT. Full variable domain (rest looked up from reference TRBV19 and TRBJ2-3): DGGITQSPKYLFRKEGQNVTLSCEQNLNHDAMYWYRQDPGQGLRLIYYSQIVNDFQKGDIAEGYSVSREKKESFPLTVTSAQKNPTAFYLCASSIDGRYTDTQYFGPGTRLTVL.